Shown below are 9 T cell receptor beta chains from a single sample sequenced in a study of blood T cell repertoires in COVID-19. The table came from immunoSEQ multiplex PCR; TCRdb's copy has only in-frame clones and leaves some out. The sample gives about 270,000 clones, 90% of which show up once; roughly 4.3% is in the top ten. Sequences were obtained from PBMCs or T cells enriched from blood (not recorded which). The source of these receptors is a woman aged 30 to 39 with acute COVID-19.

This chain uses TRBV10-3 with TRBJ2-7; a possible D gene is TRBD1 (6 bases). CDR1 is ENHRY and CDR2 is SYGVKD in the germline V gene. The CDR3 covers 14 residues. Trimming stripped 8 bases from V and 0 bases from J, with 14 bases between. The DNA for the CDR3 is TGTGCCATCGCCGGGACACAAAGCTCCTACGAGCAGTACTTC. Protein sequence: CAIAGTQSSYEQYF.

V is TRBV19 and J is TRBJ1-5; D is uncertain. The CDR3 has 20 amino acids. Deletions cut 3 bases from V and 0 bases from J, with 24 bases between. Germline V lookup: CDR1 LNHDA, CDR2 SQIVND (reference sequence). CDR3 residues: CASSMAREEQTIYSNQPQHF. In DNA, the CDR3 is TGTGCCAGTAGTATGGCTCGGGAAGAACAAACGATTTATAGCAATCAGCCCCAGCATTTT.

The rearrangement uses TRBV7-2 and TRBJ1-1, with a possible D match to TRBD1 (6 bases). V was clipped by 7 bases and J by 5 bases, with 20 bases between them. CDR1 and CDR2 (germline): SGHTA, FQGNSA. This CDR3 contains 15 residues. The CDR3 DNA is TGTGCCAGCAACCCACAGGGTTTGGTTAGGACTGAAGCTTTCTTT. Translation gives CASNPQGLVRTEAFF.

The chain couples TRBV27 to TRBJ2-2, with 10 positions matching TRBD1. V trimming: 0 bases; J trimming: 6 bases; junction bases outside the gene matches: 7. The CDR3 consists of 17 residues. Germline loops: CDR1 MNHEY, CDR2 SMNVEV (reference sequence). This chain's CDR3 is CASSLSKTGTGAGELFF. CDR3 nucleotides: TGTGCCAGCAGTTTATCAAAAACCGGGACAGGGGCCGGGGAGCTGTTTTTT.

This clone appeared once. The chain's CDR3 is CASSPSGSWKDTQYF. The CDR3 nucleotides are TGTGCCAGCAGCCCGAGCGGGAGTTGGAAAGATACGCAGTATTTT. This chain links TRBV9 with TRBJ2-3, with TRBD2 identical over 8 bases. The CDR3 extends over 15 amino acids. V gave up 4 bases and J gave up 5 bases; unmatched junction bases: 9. CDR1 and CDR2 from the germline V gene are SGDLS and YYNGEE.

The chain joins TRBV5-1 to TRBJ2-7, with TRBD2 as a possible D gene (5 bases). Germline loops: CDR1 SGHRS, CDR2 YFSETQ. This CDR3 has 13 residues. V was cut by 4 bases and J by 0 bases, with 8 bases left in between. In nucleotides, the CDR3 is TGCGCCAGCAGCCCCGGGGACTCCTACGAGCAGTACTTC. Translating gives CASSPGDSYEQYF.

This rearrangement joins TRBV28 to TRBJ1-2; D unclear. Germline values: CDR1 MDHEN, CDR2 SYDVKM. The CDR3 is 15 amino acids. Trimming removed 4 bases from V and 4 bases from J, with 16 bases in between. CDR3 nucleotides: TGTGCCAGCAGTTCGTCGGACTATGGAAGCTATGGCTACACCTTC. Protein: CASSSSDYGSYGYTF.

This chain uses TRBV10-3 with TRBJ2-7; D is unresolved. The ends were cut back, 6 bases at V and 1 base at J, with 13 bases in the middle. CDR1 is ENHRY and CDR2 is SYGVKD in the germline V gene. The CDR3 loop spans 14 amino acids. CDR3 DNA: TGTGCCATCAGGTCGACTCGTACTTCCTACGAGCAGTACTTC. It encodes CAIRSTRTSYEQYF.

This clone was seen only once. The J gene is TRBJ2-1, the V gene TRBV5-1; TRBD2 matches 11 bases. V was clipped by 3 bases and J by 3 bases; unmatched bases: 2. The germline V gene has CDR1 SGHRS and CDR2 YFSETQ. The CDR3 extends over 15 amino acids. DNA of the CDR3: TGCGCCAGCAGCTGGGGGACTAGCGGCTACAATGAGCAGTTCTTC. Its translation: CASSWGTSGYNEQFF. The full variable domain, its missing parts supplied by reference TRBV5-1 and TRBJ2-1, is KAGVTQTPRYLIKTRGQQVTLSCSPISGHRSVSWYQQTPGQGLQFLFEYFSETQRNKGNFPGRFSGRQFSNSRSEMNVSTLELGDSALYLCASSWGTSGYNEQFFGPGTRLTVL.